Below, 28 T cell receptor beta chains from the same sample are listed, as sequenced in a study of vaccination and CD4 T cells after COVID-19. As to treatment: approximately nine-day PBMC culture with coronavirus spike peptide pools or control peptides (ViraFEST assay). Which antigens these TCRs recognize remains unknown. Cultured CD4+ T cell DNA was sequenced using the Oncomine TCR Beta short-read assay. A single record per CDR3 protein comes from TCRdb applying MiXCR to the PCR reads. The profile shows 15,000 to 20,000 distinct CDR3 sequences, under 30% of them singletons. Sequenced material: cultured CD4+ T cells from blood. The receptors derive from a human donor with COVID-19.

V and J are TRBV5-4 and TRBJ2-4; a possible D gene is TRBD1 (6 bases). Per germline, CDR1 SGHNT and CDR2 YYREEE (reference sequence). This CDR3 is 15 amino acids long. The V end was cut by 0 bases, the J end by 2 bases, with 9 bases between. As DNA, the CDR3 is TGTGCCAGCAGCTTGGTAGGGACAACCAAAAACATTCAGTACTTC. Its translation is CASSLVGTTKNIQYF.

The J gene is TRBJ2-5, the V gene TRBV6-1; D ambiguous. Looked up from germline, CDR1 is MNHNS and CDR2 is SASEGT. The CDR3 sequence is 14 residues long. V dropped 5 bases and J dropped 5 bases, with 15 bases sitting between them. CDR3 protein: CASSPNAPWETQYF. The CDR3, as DNA: TGTGCCAGCAGTCCTAATGCACCTTGGGAGACCCAGTACTTC.

There are a few counts of this clonotype. CDR3 loop: CASSPRDHSGNTIYF. DNA of the CDR3: TGTGCCAGCAGCCCAAGGGACCACTCTGGAAACACCATATATTTT. The chain employs TRBV7-8 and TRBJ1-3, with a tentative D call TRBD1 (5 bases). CDR1 is SGHVS, CDR2 FQNEAQ, per germline. Trimming took 5 bases from V and 0 from J, leaving 11 bases between them. This CDR3 has 15 residues.

The chain joins TRBV9 to TRBJ2-3; D possibly corresponds to TRBD1 (5 bases). Germline V gives CDR1 SGDLS, CDR2 YYNGEE. V gave up 0 bases and J gave up 3 bases, with 14 bases separating them. There are 16 residues in the CDR3. CDR3 bases: TGTGCCAGCAGCGTAGCCCCAGGGTTCAAAACAGATACGCAGTATTTT. Residues: CASSVAPGFKTDTQYF.

This clonotype was counted between two and nine times. The CDR3 region has the DNA TGCAGTGCTAGAGAGATGGCTAGCGGGGGCACAGATACGCAGTATTTT. Amino acid sequence: CSAREMASGGTDTQYF. The V gene is TRBV20-1, the J gene TRBJ2-3; 9 bases line up with TRBD2. The CDR3 has 16 residues. With V trimmed by 0 bases and J by 1 base, 5 bases remained unmatched. Germline lookup yields CDR1 DFQATT and CDR2 SNEGSKA (reference sequence).

V gene TRBV2 combines with J gene TRBJ2-1, with TRBD2 matching 10 bases. The V segment lost 3 bases and the J segment 4 bases; nucleotides outside the gene matches: 3. There are 15 residues in the CDR3. CDR1 is SNHLY, CDR2 FYNNEI, per germline. The CDR3 sequence is CASSDISGGYNEQFF. CDR3 bases: TGTGCCAGCAGTGACATTAGCGGGGGGTACAATGAGCAGTTCTTC.

This clonotype was picked up a small number of times. The V call is TRBV10-2, the J call TRBJ2-4; D is perhaps TRBD2 (5 bases). The CDR3 consists of 14 residues. Germline V gene sequence: CDR1 WSHSY, CDR2 SAAADI. V lost 6 bases to trimming and J lost 8 bases, with 17 bases between them. The chain's CDR3 is CASRARWRNDIQYF. Here the CDR3 DNA reads TGCGCCAGCAGGGCCCGGTGGAGGAACGACATTCAGTACTTC.

A few counts support this clonotype. This chain links TRBV7-9 with TRBJ1-1, with TRBD1 as a possible D gene (5 bases). The CDR3 sequence is 14 residues long. V lost 1 base, J lost 1 base, and 7 bases lay in between. The V gene's germline CDR1 is SEHNR and CDR2 FQNEAQ (reference sequence). This CDR3 is CASSLGGGNTEAFF. In DNA, the CDR3 is TGTGCCAGCAGCTTAGGGGGGGGGAACACTGAAGCTTTCTTT.

This sequence joins TRBV7-9 and TRBJ2-4, with 9 bases fitting TRBD2. V shed 1 base, J shed 0 bases, and the junction held 13 bases outside the gene matches. The CDR3 totals 20 residues. In germline, CDR1 is SEHNR, CDR2 FQNEAQ (reference sequence). Here the CDR3 reads CASSLGGSSGAILAKNIQYF. CDR3 sequence (DNA): TGTGCCAGCAGCTTAGGCGGTTCTAGCGGGGCGATACTAGCCAAAAACATTCAGTACTTC.

The chain joins TRBV19 to TRBJ2-1, with TRBD2 identical over 7 bases. CDR3 length equals 15 residues. The V segment lost 7 bases and the J segment 2 bases; nucleotides outside the gene matches: 8. The germline V gene encodes CDR1 LNHDA and CDR2 SQIVND (reference sequence). CDR3 in amino acids: CASIAPGGTYNEQFF. CDR3 bases: TGTGCCAGTATAGCTCCCGGGGGGACCTACAATGAGCAGTTCTTC.

This clonotype was detected only a few times. V and J are TRBV11-1 and TRBJ1-6, with 7 bases aligning to TRBD1. The CDR3 is made up of 14 amino acids. V shed 5 bases and J 4 bases; nucleotides not matched to a gene: 2. The V gene's germline CDR1 is SGHAT and CDR2 FQDESV (reference sequence). CDR3 coding DNA: TGTGCCAGCAGCAAACAGGGGTATAATTCACCCCTCCACTTT. This codes for CASSKQGYNSPLHF.

The chain links TRBV11-3 to TRBJ2-7; D might be TRBD2 (7 bases). Germline lookup yields CDR1 SGHNT and CDR2 YENEEA. V gave up 3 bases and J gave up 6 bases, with 9 bases separating them. CDR3 length equals 12 residues. CDR3 in DNA: TGTGCCAGCAGCTTGGGGGGGCGCGAGCAGTACTTC. Protein sequence: CASSLGGREQYF. Together with reference TRBV11-3 and TRBJ2-7, the CDR3 gives the full variable domain: EAGVVQSPRYKIIEKKQPVAFWCNPISGHNTLYWYLQNLGQGPELLIRYENEEAVDDSQLPKDRFSAERLKGVDSTLKIQPAELGDSAVYLCASSLGGREQYFGPGTRLTVT.

Only a few counts were recorded for this clonotype. V gene TRBV20-1 combines with J gene TRBJ1-5, with TRBD1 matching over 9 bases. Germline V gene sequence: CDR1 DFQATT, CDR2 SNEGSKA (reference sequence). V shed 6 bases, J shed 0 bases, and the junction held 9 bases outside the gene matches. The CDR3 spans 16 residues. This CDR3 is CSAIQGASYSNQPQHF. The CDR3 DNA follows: TGCAGTGCCATACAGGGGGCTTCCTATAGCAATCAGCCCCAGCATTTT.

The CDR3 loop is CASTSRMSIQYF. In nucleotides, the CDR3 is TGTGCCAGTACATCCCGTATGAGCATTCAGTACTTC. The chain recombines TRBV28 with TRBJ2-4; no clear D gene. The CDR3 is made up of 12 amino acids. In germline, CDR1 is MDHEN, CDR2 SYDVKM. Trimming took 9 bases from V and 9 from J, leaving 15 bases between them.

The gene calls are TRBV7-3 and TRBJ2-7, with a weak D call TRBD2 (6 bases). The germline V and J ends were trimmed by 5 bases and 1 base, with 15 bases remaining between them. This CDR3 is built from 15 residues. Germline CDR1 SGHTA, CDR2 FQGTGA. CDR3 residues: CASSTLPGTSYEQYF. The CDR3 nucleotides are TGTGCCAGCAGCACCTTACCCGGGACTTCCTACGAGCAGTACTTC. The complete variable domain, with remaining parts taken from reference TRBV7-3 and TRBJ2-7, reads GAGVSQTPSNKVTEKGKYVELRCDPISGHTALYWYRQSLGQGPEFLIYFQGTGAADDSGLPNDRFFAVRPEGSVSTLKIQRTERGDSAVYLCASSTLPGTSYEQYFGPGTRLTVT.

This clonotype was observed a few times. The genes are TRBV10-3 and TRBJ2-6; tentative D call: TRBD2 (6 bases). The CDR3 runs to 15 residues. V was clipped by 5 bases and J by 8 bases, with 16 bases between them. Germline V gives CDR1 ENHRY, CDR2 SYGVKD. CDR3 nucleotide sequence: TGTGCCATCAGTACTGCCGGGGGTATGCCCAACGTCCTGACTTTC. Amino acid sequence: CAISTAGGMPNVLTF.

The V call is TRBV11-3, the J call TRBJ2-1; tentative D call: TRBD2 (6 bases). Trimming left V 5 bases short and J 8 bases short, with 19 bases between. Germline V gene data show CDR1 as SGHNT and CDR2 as YENEEA. The CDR3 covers 15 residues. In DNA, the CDR3 is TGTGCCAGCAGCGGAGAAGGCCTAGCGTCCGATGAGCAGTTCTTC. It translates to CASSGEGLASDEQFF.

This chain connects TRBV24-1 to TRBJ1-5; D not resolved. The CDR3 is 13 amino acids. The V end was cut by 3 bases, the J end by 11 bases, with 13 bases between. Germline V gene lookup returns CDR1 KGHDR and CDR2 SFDVKD. The CDR3 region has the DNA TGTGCCACCAGTGATAGTTACGGGCGGGCCCAGCATTTT. Protein product: CATSDSYGRAQHF.

This chain uses TRBV28 with TRBJ2-6; no clear D gene. Deletions cut 3 bases from V and 2 bases from J, with 14 bases between. This CDR3 is built from 17 residues. In germline, CDR1 is MDHEN, CDR2 SYDVKM. CDR3 DNA sequence: TGTGCCAGCAGTTTCCCTGGGGTCCCCCCTGGGGCCAACGTCCTGACTTTC. The encoded protein is CASSFPGVPPGANVLTF.

This clonotype has just a few counts. The V gene is TRBV20-1, the J gene TRBJ2-5, with D possibly being TRBD1 (6 bases). V lost 3 bases and J lost 0, with 17 bases in between. This CDR3 comprises 16 residues. The V gene's germline CDR1 is DFQATT and CDR2 SNEGSKA (reference sequence). CDR3 in amino acids: CSARARSDSNQETQYF. Written as DNA, the CDR3 is TGCAGTGCTAGGGCCAGATCGGACAGTAACCAAGAGACCCAGTACTTC.

This clonotype is classed as medium-sized. The chain uses TRBV7-3 and TRBJ1-2; 10 nucleotides line up with TRBD1. J gave up 2 bases and V 4 bases, and 7 bases lay outside the gene matches. The CDR3 has 16 amino acids. Germline V gene sequence: CDR1 SGHTA, CDR2 FQGTGA. CDR3 amino acids: CASSSSGTGVNYGYTF. DNA for the CDR3: TGTGCCAGCAGCTCCTCCGGGACAGGGGTAAACTATGGCTACACCTTC.

The V and J genes are TRBV6-5 and TRBJ1-3; D call uncertain. Germline assignment: CDR1 MNHEY and CDR2 SVGAGI. V lost 4 bases and J lost 0, with 13 bases in between. This CDR3 is 16 amino acids long. Here the CDR3 DNA reads TGTGCCAGCAGTTCCCTCGGGGTACTCTCTGGAAACACCATATATTTT. It specifies CASSSLGVLSGNTIYF.

This chain joins TRBV20-1 and TRBJ2-1; tentatively, D is TRBD2 (8 bases). Germline lookup yields CDR1 DFQATT and CDR2 SNEGSKA (reference sequence). V shed 1 base and J shed 0 bases, with 19 bases lying between them. The CDR3 sequence is 18 residues long. In DNA form, the CDR3 reads TGCAGTGCTAGAGCCAGGGGGAAGCGGGGGTCCTCCTACAATGAGCAGTTCTTC. Its protein is CSARARGKRGSSYNEQFF.

The V and J genes are TRBV7-7 and TRBJ2-2; a weak D match, TRBD2 (6 bases). Germline CDR1 is SSHAT and CDR2 is FNYEAQ (reference sequence). This CDR3 is built from 14 residues. The CDR3 bases are TGTGCTAGCGCCGCGGGATCATTTAACGGGGAGCTGTTTTTT. This sequence encodes CASAAGSFNGELFF.

This clonotype was observed a handful of times. The rearrangement links TRBV6-1 to TRBJ1-3; no reliable D call. Germline values: CDR1 MNHNS, CDR2 SASEGT. The length of the CDR3 is 14 residues. Deletions cut 5 bases from V and 0 bases from J, with 8 bases between. The CDR3 region is CASSQTHSGNTIYF. The CDR3 DNA is TGTGCCAGCAGTCAAACCCACTCTGGAAACACCATATATTTT.

The genes are TRBV20-1 and TRBJ2-5, with 8 bases that match TRBD2. CDR3 length: 12 amino acids. Germline trimming cut 5 bases from V and 5 bases from J; bases unmatched to any gene: 4. CDR1 and CDR2 (germline): DFQATT, SNEGSKA (reference sequence). The CDR3 DNA sequence: TGCAGTGCTGCACTAGCGGTGGAGACCCAGTACTTC. Translation gives CSAALAVETQYF.

This clonotype appeared a single time. The CDR3 carries no conserved terminal phenylalanine or tryptophan, so it likely arises from a read error. The chain links TRBV19 to TRBJ1-1; D is possibly TRBD1 (5 bases). Germline loops: CDR1 LNHDA, CDR2 SQIVND (reference sequence). Trimming took 6 bases from V and 0 from J, leaving 17 bases between them. The CDR3 has 16 amino acids. Here the CDR3 DNA reads TGTGCCAGTAGACCCGGGACCGGGAGGCTGAACACTGAAGCTTTCTTA. Protein: CASRPGTGRLNTEAFL.

Points on this clonotype: A read error may account for a junction end that differs from germline. The genes are TRBV7-9 and TRBJ1-5, with TRBD1 matching over 7 bases. CDR1 is SEHNR, CDR2 FQNEAQ, per germline (reference sequence). There are 18 residues in the CDR3. The CDR3 sequence is CASSPGTAGYPSNQPQHF. In DNA form, the CDR3 reads TGCGCCAGCAGCCCCGGGACAGCCGGCTACCCGAGCAATCAGCCCCAGCATTTT.